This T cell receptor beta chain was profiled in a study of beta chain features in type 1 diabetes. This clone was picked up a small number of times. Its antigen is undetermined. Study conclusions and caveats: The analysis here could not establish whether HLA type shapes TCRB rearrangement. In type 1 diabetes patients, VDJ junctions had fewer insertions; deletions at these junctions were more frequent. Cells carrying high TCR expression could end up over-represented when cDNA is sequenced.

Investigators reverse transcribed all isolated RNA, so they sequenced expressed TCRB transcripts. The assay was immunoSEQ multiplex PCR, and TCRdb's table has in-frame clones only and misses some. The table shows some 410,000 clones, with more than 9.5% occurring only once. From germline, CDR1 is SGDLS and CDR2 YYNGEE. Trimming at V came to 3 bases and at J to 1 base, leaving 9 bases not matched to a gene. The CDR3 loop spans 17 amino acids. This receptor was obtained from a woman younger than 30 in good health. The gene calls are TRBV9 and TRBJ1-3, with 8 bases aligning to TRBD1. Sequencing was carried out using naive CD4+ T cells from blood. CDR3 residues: CASSATGQGWSGNTIYF. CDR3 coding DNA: TGTGCCAGCAGCGCCACCGGACAGGGTTGGTCTGGAAACACCATATATTTT.